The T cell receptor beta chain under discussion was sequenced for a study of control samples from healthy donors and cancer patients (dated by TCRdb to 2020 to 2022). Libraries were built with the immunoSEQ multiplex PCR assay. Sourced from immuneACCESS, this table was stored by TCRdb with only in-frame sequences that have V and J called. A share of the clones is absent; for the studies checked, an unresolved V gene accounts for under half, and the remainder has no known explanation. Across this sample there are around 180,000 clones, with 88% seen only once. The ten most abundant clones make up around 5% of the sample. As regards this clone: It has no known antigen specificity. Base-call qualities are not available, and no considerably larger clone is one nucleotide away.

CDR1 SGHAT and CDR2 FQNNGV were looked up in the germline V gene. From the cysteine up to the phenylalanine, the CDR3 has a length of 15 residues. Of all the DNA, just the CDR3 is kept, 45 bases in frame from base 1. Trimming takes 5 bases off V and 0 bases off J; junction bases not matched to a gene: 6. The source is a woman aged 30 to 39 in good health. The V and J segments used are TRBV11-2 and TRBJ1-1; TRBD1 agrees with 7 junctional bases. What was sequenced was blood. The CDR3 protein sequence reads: CASSKGQVMNTEAFF. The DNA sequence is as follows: TGTGCCAGCAGCAAAGGACAGGTGATGAACACTGAAGCTTTCTTT.